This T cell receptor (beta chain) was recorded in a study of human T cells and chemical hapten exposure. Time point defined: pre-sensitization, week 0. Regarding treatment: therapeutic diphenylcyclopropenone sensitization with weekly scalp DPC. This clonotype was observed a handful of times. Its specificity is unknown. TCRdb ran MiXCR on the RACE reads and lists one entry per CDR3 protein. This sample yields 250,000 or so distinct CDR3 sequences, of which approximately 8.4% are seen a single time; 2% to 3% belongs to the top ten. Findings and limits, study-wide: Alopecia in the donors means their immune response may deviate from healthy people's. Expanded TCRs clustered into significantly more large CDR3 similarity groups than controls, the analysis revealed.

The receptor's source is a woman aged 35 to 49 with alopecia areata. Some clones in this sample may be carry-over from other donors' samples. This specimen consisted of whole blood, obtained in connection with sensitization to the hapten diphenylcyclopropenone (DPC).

The CDR3 coding sequence is TGTGCCAGCAGTTGGGGGGGAACCGGGGAGCTGTTTTTT. Amino acids: CASSWGGTGELFF. V is TRBV6-5 and J is TRBJ2-2, with TRBD2 identical over 7 bases. The germline CDR1 and CDR2 sequences are MNHEY and SVGAGI. The CDR3 is 13 amino acids. J was trimmed by 5 bases and V by 4 bases; bases with no gene match: 1.